This TCR beta chain was sequenced in a study of monozygotic twins with inflammatory bowel disease. General study results and limits: Patient repertoire variability may have increased through differing immunosuppressive treatments.

Turning to this clonotype: Its antigen remains unknown.

The CDR3 loop spans 19 amino acids. Germline CDR1 SGDLS, CDR2 YYNGEE. Using the 5' RACE reads, TCRdb records one entry per CDR3 protein without DNA. This table lists approximately 400,000 distinct CDR3 sequences. Material: blood. The V and J genes are TRBV9 and TRBJ2-1; the D gene TCRdb calls, TRBD2, cannot be checked with no DNA. This clonotype originated in a human donor with ulcerative colitis or Crohn's disease, or a healthy co-twin of an affected twin (not recorded which). The CDR3 here is CASSVAGGQGIVTYNEQFF.